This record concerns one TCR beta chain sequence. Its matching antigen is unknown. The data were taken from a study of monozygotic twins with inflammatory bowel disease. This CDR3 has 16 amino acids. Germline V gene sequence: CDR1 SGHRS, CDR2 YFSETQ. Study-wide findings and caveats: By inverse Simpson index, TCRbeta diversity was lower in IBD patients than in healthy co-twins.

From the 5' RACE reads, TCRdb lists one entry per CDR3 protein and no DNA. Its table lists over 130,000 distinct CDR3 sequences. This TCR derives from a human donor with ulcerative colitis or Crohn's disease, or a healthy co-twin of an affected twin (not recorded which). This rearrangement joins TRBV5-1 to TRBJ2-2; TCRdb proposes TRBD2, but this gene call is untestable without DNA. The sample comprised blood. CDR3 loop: CASSLSSGGAVGELFF.